The 7 T cell receptor beta chains given below trace back to one sample, sequenced in a study of blood T cell repertoires in COVID-19. Data came from immunoSEQ multiplex PCR; TCRdb stores just in-frame clones and leaves some out. The sample records 61,000 or so clones, over 75% being singletons. The sequenced sample consisted of peripheral blood. These receptors came from a woman older than 75 with acute or convalescent COVID-19.

This clone has a single count. V and J are TRBV9 and TRBJ2-3, with D unclear. The germline V gene has CDR1 SGDLS and CDR2 YYNGEE. CDR3 size: 16 residues. Trimming left V 7 bases short and J 0 bases short, with 18 bases between. The CDR3 coding sequence is TGTGCCAGCTCGGCCTTCGGAGCTACTAGCACAGATACGCAGTATTTT. The encoded protein is CASSAFGATSTDTQYF.

The rearrangement links TRBV14 to TRBJ1-5, with TRBD1 matching 10 bases. This CDR3 region has 18 residues. Germline V gives CDR1 SGHDN, CDR2 FVKESK. J gave up 4 bases and V 5 bases, and 14 bases lay outside the gene matches. The CDR3 sequence is CASSSGRPGQGRNQPQHF. The CDR3, as DNA: TGTGCCAGCAGCTCGGGAAGACCGGGACAGGGGAGGAATCAGCCCCAGCATTTT.

The CDR3 spells CSGTGGASRSYNEQFF. The CDR3 DNA is TGCAGCGGAACAGGGGGCGCGAGCAGGTCCTACAATGAGCAGTTCTTC. The V gene is TRBV29-1, the J gene TRBJ2-1, with 9 nucleotides matching TRBD1. Germline loops: CDR1 SQVTM, CDR2 ANQGSEA. The CDR3 is made up of 16 amino acids. Trimming removed 7 bases from V and 1 base from J; junction bases left unmatched: 11.

The chain is built from TRBV6-1 and TRBJ1-2; weak D call: TRBD1 (6 bases). The CDR3 sequence is 15 residues long. V lost 5 bases, J lost 4 bases, and 17 bases lay in between. CDR1 MNHNS and CDR2 SASEGT come from the germline V gene. The CDR3 coding sequence is TGTGCCAGCAGTAGCCCCCGGGGGGCTAGCTATGGCTACACCTTC. This encodes CASSSPRGASYGYTF.

This clone was counted only a few times. The chain has TRBV5-1 and TRBJ1-1; D is unclear. Germline CDR1 is SGHRS and CDR2 is YFSETQ. V shed 2 bases and J shed 4 bases, with 12 bases lying between them. This CDR3 region has 14 residues. CDR3 bases: TGCGCCAGCAGCTTTGGGCAAGGTCTCACTGAAGCTTTCTTT. Its translation is CASSFGQGLTEAFF.

The chain recombines TRBV27 with TRBJ2-7; 9 nucleotides agree with TRBD1. The CDR3 loop spans 15 amino acids. CDR1 and CDR2 from the germline V gene are MNHEY and SMNVEV (reference sequence). The J segment lost 4 bases and the V segment lost 6 bases, leaving 10 bases of the junction unmatched. The CDR3 here is CASSYPGTGIYEQYF. CDR3 nucleotide sequence: TGTGCCAGCAGCTACCCCGGGACAGGGATATACGAGCAGTACTTC.

The chain uses TRBV29-1 and TRBJ2-1, with D unclear. Trimming cost V 1 base and J 0 bases, with 10 bases left between them. This CDR3 has 15 residues. Germline V lookup: CDR1 SQVTM, CDR2 ANQGSEA. CDR3 nucleotide sequence: TGCAGCGTTGAAGGATTAGCCAGCTCCTACAATGAGCAGTTCTTC. Translating it yields CSVEGLASSYNEQFF.